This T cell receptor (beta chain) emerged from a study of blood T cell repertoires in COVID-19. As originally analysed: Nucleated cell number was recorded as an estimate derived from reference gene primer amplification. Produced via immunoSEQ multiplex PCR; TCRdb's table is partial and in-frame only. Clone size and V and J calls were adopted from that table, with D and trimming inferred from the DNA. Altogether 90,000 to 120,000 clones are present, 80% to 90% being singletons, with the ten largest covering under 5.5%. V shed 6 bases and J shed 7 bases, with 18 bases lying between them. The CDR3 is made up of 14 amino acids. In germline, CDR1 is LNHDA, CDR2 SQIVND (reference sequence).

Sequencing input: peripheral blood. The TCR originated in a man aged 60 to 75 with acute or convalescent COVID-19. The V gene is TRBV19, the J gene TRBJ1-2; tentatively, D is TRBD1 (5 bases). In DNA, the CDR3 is TGTGCCAGTAGGAAAGCAGACAGCCAACTTGGCTACACCTTC. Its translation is CASRKADSQLGYTF.